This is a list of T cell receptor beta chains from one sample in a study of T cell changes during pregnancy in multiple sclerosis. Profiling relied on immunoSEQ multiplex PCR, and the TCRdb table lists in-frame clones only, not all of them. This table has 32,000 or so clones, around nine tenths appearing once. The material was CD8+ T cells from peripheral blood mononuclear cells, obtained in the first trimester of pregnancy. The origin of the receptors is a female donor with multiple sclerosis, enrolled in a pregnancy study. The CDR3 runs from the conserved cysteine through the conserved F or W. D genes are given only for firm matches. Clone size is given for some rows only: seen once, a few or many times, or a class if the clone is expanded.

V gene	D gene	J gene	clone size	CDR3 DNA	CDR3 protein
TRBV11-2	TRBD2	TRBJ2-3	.	TGTGCCAGCAGCGGGGTAGACGGGAGGGCCGTTAGCACAGATACGCAGTATTTT	CASSGVDGRAVSTDTQYF
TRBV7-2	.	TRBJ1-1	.	TGTGCCAGCAGCTTAGGGGCAGGGGTCTTGAACACTGAAGCTTTCTTT	CASSLGAGVLNTEAFF
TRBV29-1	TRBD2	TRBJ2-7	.	TGCAGCGTTGAGGAGCGGGAGGCCCCTTACGAGCAGTACTTC	CSVEEREAPYEQYF
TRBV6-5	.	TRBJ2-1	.	TGTGCCAGCAGTTTAATCGATCTGGCAAATGAGCAGTTCTTC	CASSLIDLANEQFF
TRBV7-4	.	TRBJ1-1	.	TGTGCCAGCAGCAAGCCGAACACTGAAGCTTTCTTT	CASSKPNTEAFF
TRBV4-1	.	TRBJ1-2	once	TGCGCCAGCAGCCACACTCGGGGGACCACCTTC	CASSHTRGTTF
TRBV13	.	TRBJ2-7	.	TGTGCCAGCAGCTTCTTAGCGGAACCCTACGAGCAGTACTTC	CASSFLAEPYEQYF
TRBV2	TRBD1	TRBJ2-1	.	TGTGCCTGCCGGGGACAGGGGCCGGTCTCCTACAATGAGCAGTTCTTC	CACRGQGPVSYNEQFF
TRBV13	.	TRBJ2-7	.	TGTGCCAGCAGCTTCGCGAGGAGCTACGAGCAGTACTTC	CASSFARSYEQYF
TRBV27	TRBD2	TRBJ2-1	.	TGTGCCAGCAGTTTATCACAAGCGGGGGAGCAGTTCTTC	CASSLSQAGEQFF
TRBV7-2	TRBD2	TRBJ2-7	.	TGTGCCAGCAGTCTCGGACTAGCGCCATCCTACGAGCAGTACTTC	CASSLGLAPSYEQYF
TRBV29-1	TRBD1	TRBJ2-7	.	TGCAGCGTTGAAGAATACAGGGGGGAGCAGTACTTC	CSVEEYRGEQYF
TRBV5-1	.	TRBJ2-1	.	TGCGCCAGCAGCCAGGAACGCAGGGAACCCTACAATGAGCAGTTCTTC	CASSQERREPYNEQFF
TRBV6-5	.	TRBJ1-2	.	TGTGCCAGCGGTTCTGGGGGGTTCTATGGCTACACCTTC	CASGSGGFYGYTF
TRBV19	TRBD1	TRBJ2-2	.	TGTGCCAGTAGTTTCCCCGGACAGGGGCGAGGCACCGGGGAGCTGTTTTTT	CASSFPGQGRGTGELFF
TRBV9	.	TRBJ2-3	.	TGTGCCAGCAGCTTTTCGGGGATCCAAGCTGGCACAGATACGCAGTATTTT	CASSFSGIQAGTDTQYF
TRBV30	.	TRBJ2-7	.	TGTGCCTGGAGCCAGGGGATCGGGGCATATGAGCAGTACTTC	CAWSQGIGAYEQYF
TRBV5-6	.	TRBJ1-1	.	TGTGCCAGCAGCTTGGGATACGTCGGCACTGAAGCTTTCTTT	CASSLGYVGTEAFF
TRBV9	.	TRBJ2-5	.	TGTGCCAGCAGCCCCCAGGGCAGCCAAGAGACCCAGTACTTC	CASSPQGSQETQYF
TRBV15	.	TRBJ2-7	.	TGTGCCACCAGCCCCAAAGAAAGGACTGAGGCCTACGAGCAGTACTTC	CATSPKERTEAYEQYF
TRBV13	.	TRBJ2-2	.	TGTGCCAGCAGCTTAATCACGGCCGGGGAGCTGTTTTTT	CASSLITAGELFF
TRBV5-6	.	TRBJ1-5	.	TGTGCCAGCAGCTTGGCCAGTTTTAGCAATCAGCCCCAGCATTTT	CASSLASFSNQPQHF
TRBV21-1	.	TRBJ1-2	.	TGTGCCACCGGGAGCTATGGCTACACCTTC	CATGSYGYTF
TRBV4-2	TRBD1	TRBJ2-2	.	TGTGCCAGCAGCCAAAAGGGACAGATGAACACCGGGGAGCTGTTTTTT	CASSQKGQMNTGELFF
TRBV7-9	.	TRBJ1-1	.	TGTGCCAGCAGCTTAGCCGGTCGTATGAACACTGAAGCTTTCTTT	CASSLAGRMNTEAFF
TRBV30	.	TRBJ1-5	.	TGTGCCTGGAGTGTACTTAGCAATCAGCCCCAGCATTTT	CAWSVLSNQPQHF
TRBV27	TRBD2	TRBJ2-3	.	TGTGCCAGCAGTTTTCTAGCGGATAGCACAGATACGCAGTATTTT	CASSFLADSTDTQYF
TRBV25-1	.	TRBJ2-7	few	TGTGCCAGCAGTGAATCATGGAGCGCAGAGCAGTACTTC	CASSESWSAEQYF
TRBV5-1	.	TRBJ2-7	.	TGCGCCAGCAGCGCGTTCCGGGACTCCTCCTACGAGCAGTACTTC	CASSAFRDSSYEQYF
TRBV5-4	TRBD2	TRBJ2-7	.	TGTGCCAGCAGCTACACTAGCGGGAGCACCTACGAGCAGTACTTC	CASSYTSGSTYEQYF
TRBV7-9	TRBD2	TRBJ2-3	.	TGTGCCAGCAGCTTAGTAGGGGGATCTAGCGGGGATACGCAGTATTTT	CASSLVGGSSGDTQYF
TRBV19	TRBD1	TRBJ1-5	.	TGTGCCAGTAGTGCCCTGACAGGGACCAACCAGCCCCAGCATTTT	CASSALTGTNQPQHF
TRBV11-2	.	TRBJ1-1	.	TGTGCCAGCAGACCGCCGGGACAAGCGAACACTGAAGCTTTCTTT	CASRPPGQANTEAFF
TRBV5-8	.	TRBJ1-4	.	TGTGCCAGCAGCTTGGCCAGAGAGACAATGAATGAAAAACTGTTTTTT	CASSLARETMNEKLFF
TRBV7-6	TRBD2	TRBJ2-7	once	TGTGCCAGCAGTCTCTCTAGCGGGAGTACCCACGAGCAGTACTTC	CASSLSSGSTHEQYF
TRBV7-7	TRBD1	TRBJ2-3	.	TGTGCTAGCAGCCTCTCCCCGGGACAGGGAGGATTGGATACGCAGTATTTT	CASSLSPGQGGLDTQYF
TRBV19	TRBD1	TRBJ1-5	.	TGTGCCAGTGAGACAGGGTCTTGGGGCAATCAGCCCCAGCATTTT	CASETGSWGNQPQHF
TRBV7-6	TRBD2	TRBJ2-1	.	TGTGCCAGCAGCCCACCTCTAGCGGGAGGCTACAATGAGCAGTTCTTC	CASSPPLAGGYNEQFF
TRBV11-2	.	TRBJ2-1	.	TGTGCCAGCACGACCACCGGACGAGGGAGGACGAACAATGAGCAGTTCTTC	CASTTTGRGRTNNEQFF
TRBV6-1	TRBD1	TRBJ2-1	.	TGTGCCAGCAGTGAAATATCCGGGACAGGGCACAATGAGCAGTTCTTC	CASSEISGTGHNEQFF
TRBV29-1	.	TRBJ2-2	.	TGCAGCGTGGTAGGAGGGTCGGTTAGGACCGGGGAGCTGTTTTTT	CSVVGGSVRTGELFF
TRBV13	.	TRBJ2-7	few	TGTGCCAGCAGCTTCGTGGGGGGTGGTTTGATCGAGCAGTACTTC	CASSFVGGGLIEQYF
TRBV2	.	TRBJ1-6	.	TGTGCCACCCTACCTCAGGGTATTAGTTCACCCCTCCACTTT	CATLPQGISSPLHF
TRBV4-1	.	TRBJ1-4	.	TGCGCCAGCAGCGGGGGAACTTTGACAGGTCCTAATGAAAAACTGTTTTTT	CASSGGTLTGPNEKLFF
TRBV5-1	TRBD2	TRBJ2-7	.	TGCGCCAGCAGCGTTGGGGGGGAGGGCCTTTACGAGCAGTACTTC	CASSVGGEGLYEQYF
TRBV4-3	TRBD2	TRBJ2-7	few	TGCGCCAGCAGCCAAGAACTAGCGGAATCCTACGAGCAGTACTTC	CASSQELAESYEQYF
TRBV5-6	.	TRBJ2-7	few	TGTGCCAGCACCCCTCAAGACAACTCCTACGAGCAGTACTTC	CASTPQDNSYEQYF
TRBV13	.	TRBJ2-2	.	TGTGCCAGCAGCTTACACCGGGGCACCGGGGAGCTGTTTTTT	CASSLHRGTGELFF
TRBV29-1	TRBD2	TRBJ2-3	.	TGCAGCGTTTTCCCTCGCGGGAGCAAGGCAGATACGCAGTATTTT	CSVFPRGSKADTQYF
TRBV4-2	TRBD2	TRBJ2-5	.	TGTGCCAGCAGCCAAGGACTAGCGGGGCCCCAAGAGACCCAGTACTTC	CASSQGLAGPQETQYF
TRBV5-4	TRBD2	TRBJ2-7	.	TGTGCCAGCAGCCTGGGGACGGGAGGGCTATACGAGCAGTACTTC	CASSLGTGGLYEQYF